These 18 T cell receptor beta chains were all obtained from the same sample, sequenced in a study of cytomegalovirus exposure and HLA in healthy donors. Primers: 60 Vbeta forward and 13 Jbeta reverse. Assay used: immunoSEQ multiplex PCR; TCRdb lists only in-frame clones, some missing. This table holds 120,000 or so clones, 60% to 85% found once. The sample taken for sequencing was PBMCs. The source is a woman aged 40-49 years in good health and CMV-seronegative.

DNA for the CDR3: TGTGCCAGCAGCTTAGGCCCAGCGGGAGTAGGCGAGCAGTACTTC. Its translation: CASSLGPAGVGEQYF. V is TRBV7-6 and J is TRBJ2-7; 8 nucleotides align to TRBD2. The CDR3 runs 15 residues. Germline CDR1 and CDR2: SGHVS and FNYEAQ. The junction had 8 bases not matched to a gene; V was cut back by 1 base and J by 6 bases.

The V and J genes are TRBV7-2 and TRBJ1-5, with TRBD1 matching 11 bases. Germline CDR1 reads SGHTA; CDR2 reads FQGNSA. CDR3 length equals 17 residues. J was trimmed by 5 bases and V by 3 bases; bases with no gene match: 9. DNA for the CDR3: TGTGCCAGCAGCTTCGCTCCGGGACAGGGGGTTTATCAGCCCCAGCATTTT. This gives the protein CASSFAPGQGVYQPQHF.

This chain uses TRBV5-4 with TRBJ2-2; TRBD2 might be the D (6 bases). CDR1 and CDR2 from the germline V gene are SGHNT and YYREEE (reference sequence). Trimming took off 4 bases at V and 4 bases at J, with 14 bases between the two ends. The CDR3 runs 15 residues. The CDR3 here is CASSLGLSPTGELFF. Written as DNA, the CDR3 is TGTGCCAGCAGCCTGGGACTCTCCCCCACCGGGGAGCTGTTTTTT.

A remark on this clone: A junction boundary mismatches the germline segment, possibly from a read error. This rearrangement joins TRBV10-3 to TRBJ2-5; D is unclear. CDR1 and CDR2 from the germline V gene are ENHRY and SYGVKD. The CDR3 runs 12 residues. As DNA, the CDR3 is TGTGCCATCAGCGAGTTACAAGAGACCCAGTACTTC. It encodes CAISELQETQYF.

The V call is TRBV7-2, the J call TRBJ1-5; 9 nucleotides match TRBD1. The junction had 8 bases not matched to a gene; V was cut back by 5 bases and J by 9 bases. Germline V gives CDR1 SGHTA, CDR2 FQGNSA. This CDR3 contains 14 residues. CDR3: CASSEQQGARPQHF. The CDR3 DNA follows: TGTGCCAGCAGCGAACAACAGGGGGCTCGGCCCCAGCATTTT.

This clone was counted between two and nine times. CDR3 sequence reads: CASSLVAGDVGTQYF. The CDR3, as DNA: TGTGCCAGCAGCTTGGTTGCGGGAGACGTAGGGACCCAGTACTTC. The J gene is TRBJ2-5, the V gene TRBV7-9, with 7 nucleotides matching TRBD2. Germline loops: CDR1 SEHNR, CDR2 FQNEAQ (reference sequence). There are 15 residues in the CDR3. Trimming at V came to 3 bases and at J to 7 bases, leaving 11 bases not matched to a gene.

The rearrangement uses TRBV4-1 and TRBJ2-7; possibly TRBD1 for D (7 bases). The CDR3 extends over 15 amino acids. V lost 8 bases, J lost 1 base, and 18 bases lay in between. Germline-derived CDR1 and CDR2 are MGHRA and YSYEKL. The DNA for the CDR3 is TGCGCCAGCCAAATAGGGCAGGGGGGATCCTACGAGCAGTACTTC. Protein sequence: CASQIGQGGSYEQYF.

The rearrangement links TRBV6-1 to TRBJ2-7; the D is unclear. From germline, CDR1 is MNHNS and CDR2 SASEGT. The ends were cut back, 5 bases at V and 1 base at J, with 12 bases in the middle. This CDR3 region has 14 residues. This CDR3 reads CASSPPLGSYEQYF. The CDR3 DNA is TGTGCCAGCAGTCCCCCGCTAGGATCCTACGAGCAGTACTTC.

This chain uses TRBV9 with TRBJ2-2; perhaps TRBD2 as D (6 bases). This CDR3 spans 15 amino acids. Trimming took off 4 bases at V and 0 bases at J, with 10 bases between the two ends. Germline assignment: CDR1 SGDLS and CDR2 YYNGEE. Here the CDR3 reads CASSPRLANTGELFF. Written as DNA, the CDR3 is TGTGCCAGCAGCCCCCGACTAGCGAACACCGGGGAGCTGTTTTTT.

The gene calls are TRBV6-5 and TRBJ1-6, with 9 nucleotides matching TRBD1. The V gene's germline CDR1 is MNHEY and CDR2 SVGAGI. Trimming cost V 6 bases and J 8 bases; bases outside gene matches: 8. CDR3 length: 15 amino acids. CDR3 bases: TGTGCCAGCAGATACGACAGGGGGAATCATTCACCCCTCCACTTT. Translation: CASRYDRGNHSPLHF.

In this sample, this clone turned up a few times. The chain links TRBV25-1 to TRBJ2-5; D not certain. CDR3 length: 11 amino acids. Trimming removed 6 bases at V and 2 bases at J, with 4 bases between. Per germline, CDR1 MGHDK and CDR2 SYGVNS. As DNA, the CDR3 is TGTGCCAGCAGGAGACAAGAGACCCAGTACTTC. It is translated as CASRRQETQYF.

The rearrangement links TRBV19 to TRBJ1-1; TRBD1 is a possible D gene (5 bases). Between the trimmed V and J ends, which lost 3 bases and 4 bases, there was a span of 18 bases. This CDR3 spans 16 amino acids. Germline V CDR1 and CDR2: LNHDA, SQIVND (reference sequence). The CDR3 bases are TGTGCCAGTAGTATGAAGCCAGGGTCGTATAGCACTGAAGCTTTCTTT. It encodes CASSMKPGSYSTEAFF.

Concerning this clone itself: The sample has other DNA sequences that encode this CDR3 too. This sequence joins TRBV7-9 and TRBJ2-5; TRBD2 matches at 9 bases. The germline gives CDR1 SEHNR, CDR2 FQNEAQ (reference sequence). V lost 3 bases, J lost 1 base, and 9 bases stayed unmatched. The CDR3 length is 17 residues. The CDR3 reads CASSLGTSFGGQETQYF. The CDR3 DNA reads TGTGCCAGCAGCTTGGGGACTAGCTTTGGTGGCCAAGAGACCCAGTACTTC.

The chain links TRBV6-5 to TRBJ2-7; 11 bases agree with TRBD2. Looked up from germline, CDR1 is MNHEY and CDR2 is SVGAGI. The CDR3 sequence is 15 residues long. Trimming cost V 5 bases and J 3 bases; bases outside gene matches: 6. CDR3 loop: CASSKLAGEVYEQYF. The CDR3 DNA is TGTGCCAGCAGTAAACTAGCGGGAGAGGTCTACGAGCAGTACTTC.

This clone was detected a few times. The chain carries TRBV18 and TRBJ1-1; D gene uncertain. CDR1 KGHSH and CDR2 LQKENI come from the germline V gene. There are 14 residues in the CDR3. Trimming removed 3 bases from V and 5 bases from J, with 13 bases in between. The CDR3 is CASSPMSELTEAFF. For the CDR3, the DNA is TGTGCCAGCTCACCGATGAGCGAGTTGACTGAAGCTTTCTTT. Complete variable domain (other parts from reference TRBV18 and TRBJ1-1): NAGVMQNPRHLVRRRGQEARLRCSPMKGHSHVYWYRQLPEEGLKFMVYLQKENIIDESGMPKERFSAEFPKEGPSILRIQQVVRGDSAAYFCASSPMSELTEAFFGQGTRLTVV.

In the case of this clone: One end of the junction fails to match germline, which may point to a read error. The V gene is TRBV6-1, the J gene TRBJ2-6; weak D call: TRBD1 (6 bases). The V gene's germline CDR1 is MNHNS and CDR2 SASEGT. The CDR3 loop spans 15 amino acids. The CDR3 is CAILKGHSGANGLTF. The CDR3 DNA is TGTGCCATTCTCAAGGGACACTCTGGGGCCAACGGCCTGACTTTC.

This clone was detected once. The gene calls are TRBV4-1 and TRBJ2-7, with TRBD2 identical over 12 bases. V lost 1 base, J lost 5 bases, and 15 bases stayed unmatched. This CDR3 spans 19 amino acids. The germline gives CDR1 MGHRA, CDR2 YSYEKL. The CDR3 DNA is TGCGCCAGCAGCCAAGTGTGGTCTAGCGGGAGGGTGGGTAAAAACGAGCAGTACTTC. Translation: CASSQVWSSGRVGKNEQYF.

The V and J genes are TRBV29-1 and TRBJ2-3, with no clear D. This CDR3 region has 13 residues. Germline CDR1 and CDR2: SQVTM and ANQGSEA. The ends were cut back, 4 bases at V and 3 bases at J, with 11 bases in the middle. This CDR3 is CSVVVPGTDTQYF. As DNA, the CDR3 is TGCAGCGTTGTTGTTCCGGGTACAGATACGCAGTATTTT.